The entry below describes one T cell receptor (beta chain). This specimen comes from a study of blood T cell repertoires in COVID-19. In the original processing: Estimation of nucleated cell counts was performed using reference gene primer amplification. Assay: immunoSEQ multiplex PCR; the TCRdb copy retains only in-frame clones and omits some. V, J and clone size were drawn from that table, and D and trimming were deduced from the DNA. The table includes 25,000 to 35,000 clones, around 92% detected once. Trimming shortened V by 1 base and J by 0 bases, and 10 bases separated the two germline ends. Germline assignment: CDR1 MGHRA and CDR2 YSYEKL. CDR3 length: 16 residues.

Material for sequencing was peripheral blood. The chain is built from TRBV4-1 and TRBJ2-1; possibly TRBD2 for D (5 bases). This sequence originates from a woman in her seventies with COVID-19, enrolled during active disease. CDR3 bases: TGCGCCAGCAGCCAAGGAGTCGGGGTCTCCTACAATGAGCAGTTCTTC. It is translated as CASSQGVGVSYNEQFF.